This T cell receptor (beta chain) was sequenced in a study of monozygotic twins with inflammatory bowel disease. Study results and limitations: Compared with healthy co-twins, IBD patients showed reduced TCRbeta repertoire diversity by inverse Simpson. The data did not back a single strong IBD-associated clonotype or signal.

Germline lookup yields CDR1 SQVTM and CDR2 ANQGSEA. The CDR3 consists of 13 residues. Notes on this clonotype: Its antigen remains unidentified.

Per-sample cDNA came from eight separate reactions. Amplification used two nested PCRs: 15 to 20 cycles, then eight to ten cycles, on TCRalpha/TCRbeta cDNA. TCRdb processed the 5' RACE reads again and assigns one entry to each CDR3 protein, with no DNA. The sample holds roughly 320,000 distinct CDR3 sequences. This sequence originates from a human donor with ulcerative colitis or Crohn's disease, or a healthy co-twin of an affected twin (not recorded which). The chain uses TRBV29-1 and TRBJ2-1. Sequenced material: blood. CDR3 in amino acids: CSVVTAPYNEQFF.